One and the same sample provided the 32 T cell receptor beta chains below, sequenced in a study of beta chain features in type 1 diabetes. Study-wide results and limits: All four CD4+ subsets from Type 1 diabetes patients carried moderately but significantly shorter TCRB CDR3s.

Sequencing targeted expressed TCRB transcripts, as all isolated RNA had been reverse transcribed. Repertoires were generated with immunoSEQ multiplex PCR, while TCRdb's copy carries only in-frame clones and drops some. The sample lists roughly 150,000 clones, 9% occurring once. These receptors have no identified antigens. The specimen sequenced was central memory CD4+ T cells from blood. Every receptor here comes from a woman in her twenties or thirties with type 1 diabetes.

The V and J genes are TRBV5-1 and TRBJ1-4, with 9 positions matching TRBD1. Trimming at V came to 5 bases and at J to 8 bases, leaving 7 bases not matched to a gene. The CDR3 spans 14 residues. Germline CDR1 and CDR2: SGHRS and YFSETQ. Here the CDR3 DNA reads TGCGCCAGCAGGGCCGGGACAGGGAACGAAAAACTGTTTTTT. Protein: CASRAGTGNEKLFF.

This clone was detected a few times. The J gene is TRBJ1-1, the V gene TRBV28, with TRBD1 matching over 10 bases. The CDR3 sequence is 14 residues long. Germline V gives CDR1 MDHEN, CDR2 SYDVKM. The junction had 5 bases not matched to a gene; V was cut back by 6 bases and J by 4 bases. The CDR3 protein is CASSLTGGVTEAFF. The CDR3, as DNA: TGTGCCAGCAGCCTGACAGGGGGCGTCACTGAAGCTTTCTTT.

This clone was picked up a small number of times. The chain carries TRBV28 and TRBJ2-5; 8 bases fit TRBD2. In germline, CDR1 is MDHEN, CDR2 SYDVKM. Unmatched junction bases numbered 12, after V lost 6 bases and J lost 3 bases. The length of the CDR3 is 16 residues. The DNA for the CDR3 is TGTGCCAGCAGATTTATTGGGGCGCGGGAGGAAGAGACCCAGTACTTC. This translates into CASRFIGAREEETQYF.

V usage is TRBV7-9 and J usage is TRBJ2-7; the D gene is possibly TRBD2 (5 bases). In germline, CDR1 is SEHNR, CDR2 FQNEAQ (reference sequence). This CDR3 is built from 13 residues. The V gene lost 6 bases and the J gene lost 2 bases, with 11 bases spanning the gap. The CDR3 DNA is TGTGCCAGCAGTCCCCGGGGAACCTACGAGCAGTACTTC. Amino acid sequence: CASSPRGTYEQYF.

At least ten counts were recorded for this clone. This chain joins TRBV18 and TRBJ2-1, with TRBD1 matching 9 bases. CDR1 KGHSH and CDR2 LQKENI come from the germline V gene. The CDR3 totals 15 residues. V dropped 3 bases and J dropped 5; count of bases not matched to a gene: 5. CDR3 region: CASSPGQGSHNEQFF. As DNA, the CDR3 is TGTGCCAGCTCACCGGGACAGGGTTCCCACAATGAGCAGTTCTTC.

This clone was detected a few times. The V gene is TRBV30, the J gene TRBJ2-7, with a possible D match to TRBD1 (5 bases). V lost 1 base and J 9 bases, leaving 10 bases between the germline ends. Germline V gene data show CDR1 as GTSNPN and CDR2 as SVGIG (reference sequence). The CDR3 has 11 residues. The CDR3 DNA is TGTGCCTGGAGTGCCCGACAGATGCAGTACTTC. It is translated as CAWSARQMQYF.

The rearrangement joins TRBV7-9 to TRBJ1-2; TRBD1 matches at 9 bases. The germline gives CDR1 SEHNR, CDR2 FQNEAQ (reference sequence). The V and J ends lost 5 bases and 6 bases, in that order; junction bases with no gene match: 7. The length of the CDR3 is 14 residues. This CDR3 is CASSQFTGGDGYTF. In DNA, the CDR3 is TGTGCCAGCAGCCAATTTACAGGGGGCGATGGCTACACCTTC.

This clone was counted between two and nine times. The rearrangement links TRBV25-1 to TRBJ2-7, with D tentatively TRBD1 (5 bases). Germline lookup yields CDR1 MGHDK and CDR2 SYGVNS. Trimming removed 3 bases at V and 4 bases at J, with 7 bases between. The CDR3 covers 12 residues. DNA of the CDR3: TGTGCCAGCAGTGACCAGGGATACGAGCAGTACTTC. Protein: CASSDQGYEQYF.

This clone was counted only a few times. The genes are TRBV15 and TRBJ2-7; 11 bases are a match to TRBD1. The CDR3 runs 18 residues. The junction had 11 bases not matched to a gene; V was cut back by 2 bases and J by 2 bases. Germline V gene data show CDR1 as LNHNV and CDR2 as YYDKDF (reference sequence). The DNA for the CDR3 is TGTGCCACCAGCAGACCGCCCGGGGGGACAGGGGGAACCTACGAGCAGTACTTC. Protein product: CATSRPPGGTGGTYEQYF.

V gene TRBV12-5 combines with J gene TRBJ2-6; a weak D match, TRBD1 (5 bases). CDR1 is LGHNT and CDR2 is FRNRAP in the germline V gene. This CDR3 comprises 16 residues. V lost 6 bases and J 4 bases, leaving 16 bases between the germline ends. CDR3 DNA: TGTGCTAGTGGACAGGATCCAGGGTCCGGGGCCAACGTCCTGACTTTC. Residues: CASGQDPGSGANVLTF.

The V gene is TRBV5-1, the J gene TRBJ2-1; 12 bases are shared with TRBD2. The CDR3 sequence is 16 residues long. Germline V lookup: CDR1 SGHRS, CDR2 YFSETQ. V was pared by 0 bases and J by 5 bases, with 3 bases of the junction left unmatched. Here the CDR3 DNA reads TGCGCCAGCAGCTTGGGGCTAGCGGGAGGGGACAATGAGCAGTTCTTC. Its translation: CASSLGLAGGDNEQFF.

This clone was seen only a few times. V usage is TRBV7-8 and J usage is TRBJ2-1, with 7 bases matching TRBD2. The J segment lost 8 bases and the V segment lost 3 bases, leaving 10 bases of the junction unmatched. The germline V gene has CDR1 SGHVS and CDR2 FQNEAQ. The CDR3 loop spans 15 amino acids. The chain's CDR3 is CASSLGVQSGDEQFF. The CDR3, as DNA: TGTGCCAGCAGCTTGGGAGTCCAGAGCGGGGATGAGCAGTTCTTC.

This clone was picked up a small number of times. This rearrangement joins TRBV28 to TRBJ2-2, with 10 bases lining up with TRBD1. The trim removed 6 bases at V and 6 bases at J, leaving 4 bases unmatched. This CDR3 spans 14 amino acids. Germline CDR1 and CDR2: MDHEN and SYDVKM. The CDR3 here is CASRRDRGSGELFF. The CDR3 DNA reads TGTGCCAGCAGACGGGACAGGGGATCCGGGGAGCTGTTTTTT.

This clone was seen only a few times. At one of its ends the junction is not consistent with the germline gene, which may arise from a read error. The genes are TRBV30 and TRBJ2-2; D call uncertain. The CDR3 is 13 amino acids. The germline V gene encodes CDR1 GTSNPN and CDR2 SVGIG (reference sequence). The CDR3 DNA follows: TGTGCCTGGAGGGCAGTGATCACCAGGGAGCTGTTTTTT. It encodes CAWRAVITRELFF.

This clone was detected only a few times. V is TRBV7-3 and J is TRBJ2-3; no firm D call. Trimming pared 6 bases from V and 1 base from J, leaving 8 bases between. Germline assignment: CDR1 SGHTA and CDR2 FQGTGA. CDR3 size: 13 residues. The CDR3 DNA reads as TGTGCCAGCAGTCAAACGGGCACAGATACGCAGTATTTT. As protein: CASSQTGTDTQYF.

This clone was seen more than once but under ten times. This rearrangement joins TRBV7-9 to TRBJ1-1; no reliable D call. V lost 5 bases and J 0 bases, leaving 13 bases between the germline ends. Germline V lookup: CDR1 SEHNR, CDR2 FQNEAQ (reference sequence). The CDR3 loop spans 15 amino acids. The CDR3 sequence: CASSPRVLMNTEAFF. In DNA form, the CDR3 reads TGTGCCAGCAGCCCCCGGGTCTTGATGAACACTGAAGCTTTCTTT.

This clone has a handful of counts. The chain uses TRBV30 and TRBJ2-7, with a tentative D call TRBD2 (6 bases). The germline V gene encodes CDR1 GTSNPN and CDR2 SVGIG (reference sequence). The CDR3 extends over 14 amino acids. Trimming cost V 5 bases and J 0 bases, with 14 bases left between them. The CDR3 region is CAWSRGSGSYEQYF. CDR3 bases: TGTGCCTGGTCCAGAGGTAGCGGCTCCTACGAGCAGTACTTC.

The V and J genes are TRBV19 and TRBJ2-3; D call uncertain. The germline V gene has CDR1 LNHDA and CDR2 SQIVND (reference sequence). V lost 5 bases and J lost 2, with 11 bases in between. The CDR3 loop spans 14 amino acids. CDR3 loop: CASSDPSLTDTQYF. As DNA, the CDR3 is TGTGCCAGTAGTGATCCCTCACTCACAGATACGCAGTATTTT.

The chain recombines TRBV28 with TRBJ1-2, with a weak D call TRBD1 (6 bases). Germline assignment: CDR1 MDHEN and CDR2 SYDVKM. V was clipped by 6 bases and J by 5 bases, with 19 bases between them. The CDR3 covers 15 residues. The DNA of the CDR3 is TGTGCCAGCAGCCAGGGGACCATGGGATCGTATGGCTACACCTTC. Protein sequence: CASSQGTMGSYGYTF.

The CDR3 coding sequence is TGTGCCAGCAGTTTAGACAACCCGGGGGAGACCCAGTACTTC. Its translation: CASSLDNPGETQYF. V is TRBV28 and J is TRBJ2-5; D might be TRBD2 (5 bases). Deletions cut 2 bases from V and 5 bases from J, with 12 bases between. Per the germline V gene, CDR1 is MDHEN and CDR2 is SYDVKM. CDR3 length: 14 residues.

V usage is TRBV5-1 and J usage is TRBJ2-1, with 10 bases aligning to TRBD2. Germline loops: CDR1 SGHRS, CDR2 YFSETQ. V was pared by 5 bases and J by 7 bases, with 9 bases of the junction left unmatched. This CDR3 has 15 residues. The chain's CDR3 is CASRAGTSVGNEQFF. DNA for the CDR3: TGCGCCAGCAGGGCCGGGACTAGCGTCGGGAATGAGCAGTTCTTC.

The rearrangement links TRBV5-4 to TRBJ2-7; D may be TRBD1 (6 bases). In germline, CDR1 is SGHNT, CDR2 YYREEE (reference sequence). The CDR3 runs 15 residues. Trimming stripped 0 bases from V and 6 bases from J, with 16 bases between. The CDR3 DNA reads as TGTGCCAGCAGCTTGGGGGGGCCGTGGGGACGCGAGCAGTACTTC. Translation: CASSLGGPWGREQYF.

This clone was seen more than once but under ten times. The gene calls are TRBV7-9 and TRBJ2-7; 8 bases are shared with TRBD1. The CDR3 is made up of 12 amino acids. V gave up 8 bases and J gave up 3 bases; unmatched junction bases: 3. Germline-derived CDR1 and CDR2 are SEHNR and FQNEAQ (reference sequence). As DNA, the CDR3 is TGTGCCAGCGCGGGACAGGTCTACGAGCAGTACTTC. It specifies CASAGQVYEQYF. The full variable domain, with the rest looked up from reference TRBV7-9 and TRBJ2-7, is DTGVSQNPRHKITKRGQNVTFRCDPISEHNRLYWYRQTLGQGPEFLTYFQNEAQLEKSRLLSDRFSAERPKGSFSTLEIQRTEQGDSAMYLCASAGQVYEQYFGPGTRLTVT.

The chain uses TRBV10-3 and TRBJ1-1; no definite D call. V shed 6 bases and J shed 2 bases, with 16 bases lying between them. This CDR3 has 15 residues. Germline CDR1 is ENHRY and CDR2 is SYGVKD. As DNA, the CDR3 is TGTGCCATCAGCCCCGCTCGAGATTCTAACACTGAAGCTTTCTTT. The encoded protein is CAISPARDSNTEAFF.

This clone was seen a handful of times. The rearrangement links TRBV18 to TRBJ1-3, with a weak D call TRBD1 (5 bases). Germline V CDR1 and CDR2: KGHSH, LQKENI. The V and J ends lost 3 bases and 0 bases respectively, with 12 bases between them. The CDR3 sequence is 16 residues long. In nucleotides, the CDR3 is TGTGCCAGCTCACCGTCGACAGCACGCTCTGGAAACACCATATATTTT. Translating gives CASSPSTARSGNTIYF. The complete variable domain, with remaining parts taken from reference TRBV18 and TRBJ1-3, reads NAGVMQNPRHLVRRRGQEARLRCSPMKGHSHVYWYRQLPEEGLKFMVYLQKENIIDESGMPKERFSAEFPKEGPSILRIQQVVRGDSAAYFCASSPSTARSGNTIYFGEGSWLTVV.

This sequence joins TRBV25-1 and TRBJ1-1; TRBD1 might be the D (5 bases). Trimming removed 7 bases at V and 1 base at J, with 10 bases between. Germline V gene lookup returns CDR1 MGHDK and CDR2 SYGVNS. The CDR3 has 13 amino acids. Written as DNA, the CDR3 is TGTGCCAGCATTGGACAATGGAACACTGAAGCTTTCTTT. This gives the protein CASIGQWNTEAFF.

This chain connects TRBV27 to TRBJ1-3; D perhaps matches TRBD1 (6 bases). The V gene lost 0 bases and the J gene lost 0 bases, with 21 bases spanning the gap. This CDR3 spans 20 amino acids. Germline values: CDR1 MNHEY, CDR2 SMNVEV (reference sequence). This chain's CDR3 is CASSLSLPGPGHISGNTIYF. CDR3 nucleotide sequence: TGTGCCAGCAGTTTATCGCTACCGGGTCCGGGACACATCTCTGGAAACACCATATATTTT.

This chain links TRBV30 with TRBJ2-7; TRBD2 might be the D (7 bases). Germline CDR1 is GTSNPN and CDR2 is SVGIG (reference sequence). This CDR3 has 16 amino acids. V was pared by 5 bases and J by 5 bases, with 25 bases between. The CDR3 loop is CAWCGVGGLGQNEQYF. Here the CDR3 DNA reads TGTGCCTGGTGCGGAGTCGGGGGGCTGGGTCAAAACGAGCAGTACTTC. The full variable domain, in which reference TRBV30 and TRBJ2-7 provide the parts outside the CDR3, is SQTIHQWPATLVQPVGSPLSLECTVEGTSNPNLYWYRQAAGRGLQLLFYSVGIGQISSEVPQNLSASRPQDRQFILSSKKLLLSDSGFYLCAWCGVGGLGQNEQYFGPGTRLTVT.

CDR3 coding DNA: TGTGCCAGCAGCTTAGGACTAATATACGGCGGTGCCGACGGCTACACCTTC. This sequence encodes CASSLGLIYGGADGYTF. The J gene is TRBJ1-2, the V gene TRBV7-9; D is undetermined. V was pared by 1 base and J by 8 bases, with 23 bases between. The CDR3 length is 17 residues. The germline gives CDR1 SEHNR, CDR2 FQNEAQ (reference sequence).

The chain is built from TRBV4-1 and TRBJ2-7, with D perhaps TRBD2 (6 bases). CDR1 and CDR2 (germline): MGHRA, YSYEKL. The CDR3 totals 16 residues. Trimming pared 6 bases from V and 1 base from J, leaving 19 bases between. CDR3 nucleotides: TGCGCCAGCAGAGACCTGGGTGGGAGGCATTCCTACGAGCAGTACTTC. It translates to CASRDLGGRHSYEQYF.

This clone was observed a few times. The J gene is TRBJ1-2, the V gene TRBV5-6; no clear D. CDR3 size: 16 residues. The V end lost 2 bases, the J end lost 3 bases, and 17 bases lay between the germline ends. CDR1 is SGHDT, CDR2 YYEEEE, per germline. The CDR3 sequence: CASSLVGGLADYGYTF. In nucleotides, the CDR3 is TGTGCCAGCAGCTTAGTGGGAGGGTTGGCGGACTATGGCTACACCTTC.

This clone was counted between two and nine times. The gene calls are TRBV2 and TRBJ2-5, with 7 bases matching TRBD1. The trim removed 3 bases at V and 1 base at J, leaving 11 bases unmatched. The CDR3 sequence is 17 residues long. Germline V gene lookup returns CDR1 SNHLY and CDR2 FYNNEI. The CDR3 here is CASSDATSPGGQETQYF. CDR3 DNA sequence: TGTGCCAGCAGTGATGCTACATCTCCAGGGGGCCAAGAGACCCAGTACTTC.